These 2 T cell receptor beta chains originate from one sample sequenced in a study of T cell clones after liver transplantation. Profiling relied on immunoSEQ multiplex PCR, and the TCRdb table lists in-frame clones only, not all of them. Here the sample spans around 76,000 clones, 75% to 90% being singletons. The material sequenced was CD4+ T cells from blood, taken 12 months after liver transplant. Receptor source: a human patient who received a liver transplant. Some T cells may be supplied by the graft donor.

The chain has TRBV6-1 and TRBJ1-3; D perhaps matches TRBD1 (6 bases). Trimming shortened V by 5 bases and J by 0 bases, and 11 bases separated the two germline ends. Germline values: CDR1 MNHNS, CDR2 SASEGT. The CDR3 has 15 residues. The chain's CDR3 is CASSPPTGSGNTIYF. CDR3 sequence (DNA): TGTGCCAGCAGTCCCCCGACAGGCTCTGGAAACACCATATATTTT.

The chain uses TRBV9 and TRBJ2-3; TRBD2 might be the D (5 bases). Trimming shortened V by 4 bases and J by 0 bases, and 18 bases separated the two germline ends. Germline assignment: CDR1 SGDLS and CDR2 YYNGEE. The CDR3 covers 17 residues. CDR3 residues: CASSPRQVQRSTDTQYF. CDR3 DNA sequence: TGTGCCAGCAGCCCCCGACAAGTTCAGCGGAGCACAGATACGCAGTATTTT.